This TCR beta chain was sequenced during a study of shared clonotypes between healthy human individuals. The donors were all Caucasian adults (living in Nashville, Tennessee). V lost 5 bases to trimming and J lost 5 bases, with 10 bases between them. CDR3 length: 13 residues. Germline assignment: CDR1 SGHAT and CDR2 FQNNGV. Only in-frame clones appear in the TCRdb table, and some are missing; sequencing was by immunoSEQ multiplex PCR. Here the sample spans about half a million clones, around 73% being singletons. V gene TRBV11-2 combines with J gene TRBJ1-5, with a tentative D call TRBD1 (6 bases). This clonotype was obtained from a woman between 40 and 50 years old in good health. Some clones in this sample may be carry-over from other donors' samples. What was sequenced was PBMCs. This chain's CDR3 is CASSDNRDQPQHF. CDR3 DNA: TGTGCCAGCAGCGACAACAGGGATCAGCCCCAGCATTTT.